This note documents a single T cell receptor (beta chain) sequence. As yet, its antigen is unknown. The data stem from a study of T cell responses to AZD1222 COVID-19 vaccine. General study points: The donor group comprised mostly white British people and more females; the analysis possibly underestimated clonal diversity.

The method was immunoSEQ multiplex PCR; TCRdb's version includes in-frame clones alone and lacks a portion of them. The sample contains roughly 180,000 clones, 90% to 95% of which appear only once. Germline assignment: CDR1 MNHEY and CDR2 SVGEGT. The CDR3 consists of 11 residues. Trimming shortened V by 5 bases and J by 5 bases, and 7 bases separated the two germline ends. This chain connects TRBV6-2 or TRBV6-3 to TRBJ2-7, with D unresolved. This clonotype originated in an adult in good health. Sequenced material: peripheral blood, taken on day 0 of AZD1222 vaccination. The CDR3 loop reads CASSPLDEQYF. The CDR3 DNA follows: TGTGCCAGCAGTCCCCTAGACGAGCAGTACTTC.